These 20 T cell receptor beta chains came from one sample sequenced in a study of blood T cell repertoires in COVID-19. Data came from immunoSEQ multiplex PCR; TCRdb stores just in-frame clones and leaves some out. The sample includes approximately 530,000 clones, 85% to 90% of them seen just once. Sequenced: peripheral blood. The source is a woman between 50 and 59 years old with COVID-19, enrolled during active disease.

The CDR3 DNA follows: TGTGCCACCAGTGACCCGACAGGGGAAGGGGAGACCCAGTACTTC. Its translation is CATSDPTGEGETQYF. V usage is TRBV24-1 and J usage is TRBJ2-5; the match to TRBD1 covers 8 bases. CDR3 length equals 15 residues. Per germline, CDR1 KGHDR and CDR2 SFDVKD. With 4 bases clipped from V and 5 bases from J, the junction kept 8 bases outside the gene matches.

This rearrangement joins TRBV19 to TRBJ2-1; TRBD2 aligns across 7 bases. After removal of 4 bases from V and 3 bases from J, the junction contained 12 bases not matched to a gene. Per germline, CDR1 LNHDA and CDR2 SQIVND (reference sequence). The CDR3 extends over 17 amino acids. CDR3 in DNA: TGTGCCAGTAGTAAGAGTGGGCTAGCGGACCGCTACAATGAGCAGTTCTTC. This translates into CASSKSGLADRYNEQFF. The whole variable domain, filled in from reference TRBV19 and TRBJ2-1, reads DGGITQSPKYLFRKEGQNVTLSCEQNLNHDAMYWYRQDPGQGLRLIYYSQIVNDFQKGDIAEGYSVSREKKESFPLTVTSAQKNPTAFYLCASSKSGLADRYNEQFFGPGTRLTVL.

This CDR3 is CATTTGTVSYEQYF. CDR3 bases: TGTGCCACAACTACCGGGACAGTCTCCTACGAGCAGTACTTC. This chain connects TRBV10-3 to TRBJ2-7, with TRBD1 identical over 7 bases. V trimming: 10 bases; J trimming: 0 bases; junction bases outside the gene matches: 9. From germline, CDR1 is ENHRY and CDR2 SYGVKD. The CDR3 extends over 14 amino acids.

V gene TRBV7-9 combines with J gene TRBJ1-2; D is undetermined. The germline CDR1 and CDR2 sequences are SEHNR and FQNEAQ (reference sequence). CDR3 length equals 11 residues. V was trimmed by 10 bases and J by 6 bases, leaving 12 bases between them. The CDR3 DNA reads as TGTGCCACCCGGTGGCGGGATGGCTACACCTTC. It yields the protein CATRWRDGYTF. Combining the CDR3 with reference TRBV7-9 and TRBJ1-2 gives the whole variable domain DTGVSQNPRHKITKRGQNVTFRCDPISEHNRLYWYRQTLGQGPEFLTYFQNEAQLEKSRLLSDRFSAERPKGSFSTLEIQRTEQGDSAMYLCATRWRDGYTFGSGTRLTVV.

As DNA, the CDR3 is TGTGCCAGCAGTCGGACGGGATACGGCTACACCTTC. Amino acids: CASSRTGYGYTF. This sequence joins TRBV7-9 and TRBJ1-2; unclear D gene. Looked up from germline, CDR1 is SEHNR and CDR2 is FQNEAQ (reference sequence). This CDR3 has 12 amino acids. V gave up 6 bases and J gave up 8 bases, with 13 bases separating them.

The gene calls are TRBV11-2 and TRBJ2-7; 7 bases agree with TRBD1. Germline loops: CDR1 SGHAT, CDR2 FQNNGV. Trimming took 3 bases from V and 5 from J; bases not matched to a gene: 13. The length of the CDR3 is 16 residues. The CDR3 DNA reads TGTGCCAGCAGCTTCTCAACAGGGGCCCCCCTGGACGAGCAGTACTTC. Encoded protein: CASSFSTGAPLDEQYF.

This chain's CDR3 is CSAPGQGVEAFF. CDR3 DNA: TGCAGCGCTCCGGGACAGGGGGTTGAAGCTTTCTTT. The gene calls are TRBV29-1 and TRBJ1-1; 11 nucleotides match TRBD1. The germline V gene has CDR1 SQVTM and CDR2 ANQGSEA. The V and J ends lost 7 bases and 7 bases, in that order; junction bases with no gene match: 5. CDR3 length: 12 amino acids.

The genes are TRBV29-1 and TRBJ1-2; no definite D call. From germline, CDR1 is SQVTM and CDR2 ANQGSEA. CDR3 size: 12 residues. Trimming left V 2 bases short and J 8 bases short, with 12 bases between. DNA of the CDR3: TGCAGCGTTGAACGGGGAGGACGCGGCTACACCTTC. Protein product: CSVERGGRGYTF.

V usage is TRBV19 and J usage is TRBJ1-1; 10 nucleotides match TRBD1. CDR3 size: 14 residues. Looked up from germline, CDR1 is LNHDA and CDR2 is SQIVND (reference sequence). CDR3 amino acids: CATLGGQGRTEAFF. In DNA, the CDR3 is TGTGCTACCCTTGGGGGACAGGGGAGGACTGAAGCTTTCTTT.

The J gene is TRBJ2-7, the V gene TRBV11-2; D unresolved. Trimming removed 11 bases at V and 3 bases at J, with 17 bases between. CDR3 length equals 13 residues. CDR1 SGHAT and CDR2 FQNNGV come from the germline V gene. CDR3 loop: CAPKACTDYEQYF. The CDR3, as DNA: TGTGCCCCCAAAGCTTGTACAGACTACGAGCAGTACTTC.

The chain recombines TRBV7-8 with TRBJ2-7; perhaps TRBD2 as D (5 bases). Trimming shortened V by 1 base and J by 0 bases, and 13 bases separated the two germline ends. This CDR3 comprises 16 residues. From germline, CDR1 is SGHVS and CDR2 FQNEAQ. Here the CDR3 reads CASSLEGQEASYEQYF. As DNA, the CDR3 is TGTGCCAGCAGCTTAGAAGGCCAGGAGGCCTCCTACGAGCAGTACTTC.

This clone came up a few times. The rearrangement uses TRBV27 and TRBJ1-1, with 11 nucleotides matching TRBD1. This CDR3 region has 14 residues. In germline, CDR1 is MNHEY, CDR2 SMNVEV (reference sequence). V lost 6 bases and J lost 10; bases outside the gene matches: 10. CDR3 in DNA: TGTGCCAGCAGCAAACTTTCCGGGACAGGGGGAGCTTTCTTT. Protein sequence: CASSKLSGTGGAFF.

This chain connects TRBV5-1 to TRBJ2-2, with TRBD2 matching over 11 bases. In germline, CDR1 is SGHRS, CDR2 YFSETQ. V gave up 4 bases and J gave up 2 bases; unmatched junction bases: 10. The CDR3 length is 18 residues. The CDR3 DNA sequence: TGCGCCAGCAGCCGTCACGGGACTAGCGGATCCAACACCGGGGAGCTGTTTTTT. Its translation: CASSRHGTSGSNTGELFF.

The rearrangement links TRBV9 to TRBJ1-6, with 10 bases identical to TRBD1. The CDR3 totals 16 residues. CDR1 and CDR2 (germline): SGDLS, YYNGEE. The V and J ends lost 0 bases and 7 bases, in that order; junction bases with no gene match: 4. CDR3 nucleotides: TGTGCCAGCAGCGTAGGGACAGGGGGTTTAAATTCACCCCTCCACTTT. Translation: CASSVGTGGLNSPLHF.

The chain employs TRBV19 and TRBJ1-2; 9 bases fit TRBD1. With 5 bases clipped from V and 4 bases from J, the junction kept 5 bases outside the gene matches. CDR3 size: 14 residues. Germline assignment: CDR1 LNHDA and CDR2 SQIVND (reference sequence). The CDR3: CASSETGGIYGYTF. The CDR3 DNA sequence: TGTGCCAGTAGTGAGACAGGGGGGATCTATGGCTACACCTTC.

This chain joins TRBV7-8 and TRBJ2-7; the D gene is possibly TRBD2 (6 bases). Trimming stripped 1 base from V and 3 bases from J, with 13 bases between. From germline, CDR1 is SGHVS and CDR2 FQNEAQ. CDR3 length: 15 residues. The CDR3 DNA reads as TGTGCCAGCAGCTTAGGTTTGGGACTTGACTACGAGCAGTACTTC. Its protein is CASSLGLGLDYEQYF.

V is TRBV25-1 and J is TRBJ2-7; 7 bases agree with TRBD2. CDR1 is MGHDK and CDR2 is SYGVNS in the germline V gene. V shed 2 bases and J 0 bases; nucleotides not matched to a gene: 7. This CDR3 has 16 residues. The CDR3 sequence is CASSESKRGNSYEQYF. In nucleotides, the CDR3 is TGTGCCAGCAGTGAAAGTAAGCGGGGAAACTCCTACGAGCAGTACTTC.

The V gene is TRBV4-2, the J gene TRBJ1-1, with TRBD1 as a possible D gene (5 bases). CDR3 length equals 14 residues. V shed 1 base and J shed 4 bases, with 10 bases lying between them. Per germline, CDR1 LGHNA and CDR2 YNFKEQ. The CDR3 sequence: CASSQGGGVTEAFF. The CDR3 region has the DNA TGTGCCAGCAGCCAAGGAGGAGGGGTCACTGAAGCTTTCTTT.

This clone was seen only a few times. This CDR3 reads CASRTGFNEAFF. CDR3 coding DNA: TGTGCCAGCAGGACAGGGTTCAATGAAGCTTTCTTT. This chain links TRBV27 with TRBJ1-1, with TRBD1 identical over 7 bases. J gave up 7 bases and V 6 bases, and 5 bases lay outside the gene matches. Germline CDR1 reads MNHEY; CDR2 reads SMNVEV (reference sequence). The CDR3 totals 12 residues.

This chain connects TRBV12-5 to TRBJ2-7; 8 nucleotides match TRBD2. Germline V gene data show CDR1 as LGHNT and CDR2 as FRNRAP. CDR3 length equals 16 residues. V lost 0 bases, J lost 6 bases, and 10 bases stayed unmatched. DNA for the CDR3: TGTGCTAGTGGTTTGGTACTGGGGACTAGGGGACGCGAGCAGTACTTC. Translated, it gives CASGLVLGTRGREQYF.